This TCR beta chain came from a study of T cell responses to AZD1222 COVID-19 vaccine. The ends were cut back, 0 bases at V and 3 bases at J, with 6 bases in the middle. The CDR3 consists of 13 residues. CDR1 is LGHNA, CDR2 YNFKEQ, per germline. Points on this clone: Antigen specificity is unknown.

General study findings and limits: In a largely white British group with more females than males, clonal diversity was possibly underestimated. The reported proportion of spike-specific TCRs targeting unmutated variant regions was nearly half.

Profiled with immunoSEQ multiplex PCR; TCRdb holds only in-frame clones, not every one. Among roughly 150,000 clones listed, 85% to 90% were seen once. The genes are TRBV4-2 and TRBJ2-7; no clear D gene. The clonotype was recovered from an adult in good health. Source: peripheral blood, taken on day 0 of AZD1222 vaccination. CDR3 loop: CASSQDKVYEQYF. CDR3 in DNA: TGTGCCAGCAGCCAAGATAAGGTCTACGAGCAGTACTTC.